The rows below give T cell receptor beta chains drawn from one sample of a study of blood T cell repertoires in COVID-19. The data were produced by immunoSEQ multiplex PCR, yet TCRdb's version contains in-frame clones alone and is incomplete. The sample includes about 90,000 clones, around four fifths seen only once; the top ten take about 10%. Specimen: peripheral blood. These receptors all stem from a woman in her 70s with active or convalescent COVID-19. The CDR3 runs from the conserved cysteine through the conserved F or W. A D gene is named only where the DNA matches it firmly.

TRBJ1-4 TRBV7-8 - CASSLEETGRKLFF
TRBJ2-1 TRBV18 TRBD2 CASSPTGGGGLSNEQFF
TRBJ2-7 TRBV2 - CASADQGVGEQYF
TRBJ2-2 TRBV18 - CASSPAGGGELFF
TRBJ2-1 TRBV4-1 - CASSQVVAGMISSYNEQFF
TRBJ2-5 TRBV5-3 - CARSFQARSLRVKETQYF
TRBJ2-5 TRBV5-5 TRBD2 CASTFAGVSETQYF
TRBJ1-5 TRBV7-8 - CASSLGHNQPQHF
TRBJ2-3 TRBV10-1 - CASSEGEGTDTQYF
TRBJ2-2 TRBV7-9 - CASSLSTGELFF
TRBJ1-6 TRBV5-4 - CASRQSGSLKNSPLHF
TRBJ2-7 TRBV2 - CASSLTGHEQYF
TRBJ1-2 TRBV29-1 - CSVRTDNYGYTF
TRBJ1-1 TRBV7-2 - CASGRGQWDTEAFF
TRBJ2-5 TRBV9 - CASNQGGGETQYF
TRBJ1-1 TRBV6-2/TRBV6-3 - CASSSQGQYTEAFF
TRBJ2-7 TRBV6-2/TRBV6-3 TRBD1 CASSDPGQGGHYEQYF
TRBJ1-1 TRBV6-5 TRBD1 CASKKGTGGTEAFF
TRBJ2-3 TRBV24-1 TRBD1 CATSDFDRDTDTQYF
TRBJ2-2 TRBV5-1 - CASSLDAGSNTGELFF
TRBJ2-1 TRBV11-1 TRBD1 CASSARTGGSYNEQFF
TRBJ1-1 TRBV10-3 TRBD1 CAINGGQGWNGEAFF
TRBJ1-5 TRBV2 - CASSEEQGEGQPQHF
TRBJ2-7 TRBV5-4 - CASSFLGSEQYF
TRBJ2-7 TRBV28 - CASSQLSSYEQYF
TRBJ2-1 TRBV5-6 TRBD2 CASRWGLRNEQFF
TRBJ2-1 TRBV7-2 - CASSTGQRGGYEQFF
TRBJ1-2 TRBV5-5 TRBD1 CASSYGTGVGYGYTF
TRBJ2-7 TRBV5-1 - CASSLTGSSYEQYF
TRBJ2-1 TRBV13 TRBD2 CASSLGGTSGESSYNEQFF
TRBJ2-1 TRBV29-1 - CSVDREKSNEQFF
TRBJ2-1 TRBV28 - CASSLIANEQFF
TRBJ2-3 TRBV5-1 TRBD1 CASSLSQGAFTQYF
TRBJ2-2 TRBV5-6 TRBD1 CASSLKTGRTGELFF
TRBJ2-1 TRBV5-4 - CASSLDISGYNEQFF
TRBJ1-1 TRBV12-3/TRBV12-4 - CASSFMNTEAFF
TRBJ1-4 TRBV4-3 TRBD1 CASSQVYRGREKLFF
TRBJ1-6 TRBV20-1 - CSARHSVLLF
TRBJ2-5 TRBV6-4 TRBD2 CARRLAQTETQYF
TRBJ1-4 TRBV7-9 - CASSLGAAGHEKLFF
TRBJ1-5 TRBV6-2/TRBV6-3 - CASSYYGYSNQPQHF
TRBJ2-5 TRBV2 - CASSGIIPAGETQYF
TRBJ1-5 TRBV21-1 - CASSKRGFLMRQPQHF
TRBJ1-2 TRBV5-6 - CASRARGGFDYGYTF